The sequence of this T cell receptor beta chain was determined in a study of T-cell reconstitution after alpha-beta-depleted transplantation in children. The length of the CDR3 is 15 residues. Germline assignment: CDR1 LNHNV and CDR2 YYDKDF (reference sequence). Trimming stripped 0 bases from V and 4 bases from J, with 10 bases between. A TCRbeta library incorporating unique molecular identifiers was prepared. Each CDR3 protein is one row after TCRdb ran MiXCR on the PCR reads. The data hold about 440,000 distinct CDR3 sequences, with approximately 42% observed a single time. This clonotype was detected once.

The rearrangement links TRBV15 to TRBJ1-5; D gene uncertain. Source: PBMCs, taken before TCRalphabeta/CD19-depleted stem cell transplant. The source is a girl aged 2 to 9 with aplastic anemia, due to receive a stem cell transplant. The CDR3 sequence: CATSRDKNNNQPQHF. CDR3 sequence (DNA): TGTGCCACCAGCAGAGATAAAAACAATAATCAGCCCCAGCATTTT.